The sequence of this T cell receptor (beta chain) was determined in a study of tumor and adjacent non-tumor tissue in lung cancer. Study results and caveats: TCR diversity was significantly greater in tumor than normal lung tissue. Higher tumor TCR diversity was associated with shorter survival.

This CDR3 has 14 residues. Looked up from germline, CDR1 is SQVTM and CDR2 is ANQGSEA. TCRbeta libraries were built with three rounds of nested PCR, modified from ARM-PCR. MiXCR was run by TCRdb on the multiplex PCR reads, yielding one entry per CDR3 protein. The profile shows tens of thousands of distinct CDR3 sequences, 55% to 65% of them singletons. Note on this clonotype: Its specificity is not known. The junction and the germline gene differ at one end; a read error may be behind it.

This sample's RNA came from whole unsorted tissue. More than 3 cm separated this lung sample from the edge of the tumor. The source of this sequence is an older woman with non-small cell lung cancer. Sequencing was carried out using distant non-tumor lung tissue. The chain couples TRBV29-1 to TRBJ2-7; D could derive from TRBD1 or TRBD2 (6 bases each). CDR3 sequence: CSAEGGRLGDEQYF. DNA of the CDR3: TGCAGCGCTGAAGGGGGGCGACTGGGGGACGAGCAGTACTTC.